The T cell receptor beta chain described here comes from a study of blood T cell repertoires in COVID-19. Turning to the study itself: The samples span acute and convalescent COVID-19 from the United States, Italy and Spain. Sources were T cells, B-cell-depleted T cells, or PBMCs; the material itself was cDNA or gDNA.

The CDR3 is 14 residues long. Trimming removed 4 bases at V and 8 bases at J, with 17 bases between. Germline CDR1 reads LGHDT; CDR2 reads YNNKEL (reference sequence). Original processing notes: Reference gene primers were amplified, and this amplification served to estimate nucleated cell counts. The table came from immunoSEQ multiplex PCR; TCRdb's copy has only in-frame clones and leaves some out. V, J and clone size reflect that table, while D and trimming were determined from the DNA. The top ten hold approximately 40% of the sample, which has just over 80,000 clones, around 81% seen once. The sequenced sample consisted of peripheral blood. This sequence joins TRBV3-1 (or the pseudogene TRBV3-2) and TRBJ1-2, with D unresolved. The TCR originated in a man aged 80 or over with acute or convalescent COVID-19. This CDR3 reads CASSRRYQVEGYTF. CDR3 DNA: TGTGCCAGCAGCCGTCGCTACCAGGTGGAAGGCTACACCTTC.